The present entry profiles one T cell receptor beta chain with its context. These data originate in a study of blood T cell repertoires in COVID-19. At the level of the study: Sites across the United States, Italy and Spain contributed samples from acute and convalescent COVID-19.

Enrollees, roughly 18 to 89 years old, lived in roughly 24 US areas. In the authors' workflow: Amplification from reference gene primers served as the basis for estimated nucleated cell counts. Produced via immunoSEQ multiplex PCR; TCRdb's table is partial and in-frame only. Clone size and V and J calls were adopted from that table, with D and trimming inferred from the DNA. The sample lists 330,000 or so clones, roughly 90% occurring once. CDR1 and CDR2 from the germline V gene are SGHAT and FQNNGV. Deletions cut 8 bases from V and 0 bases from J, with 17 bases between. The CDR3 totals 15 residues. This sequence originates from a woman under 40 who had been exposed to COVID-19. The sequencing input was PBMCs or T cells enriched from blood (not recorded which). The chain carries TRBV11-2 and TRBJ2-7; tentatively, D is TRBD1 (6 bases). The CDR3 sequence: CASRLDFRGSYEQYF. DNA for the CDR3: TGTGCCAGCCGATTAGACTTCAGGGGCTCCTACGAGCAGTACTTC.